This T cell receptor (beta chain) emerged from a study of T cells in Graves' hyperthyroidism and ophthalmopathy. Findings and limits, study-wide: Ophthalmopathy and stable hyperthyroidism were told apart by a 13 V-J model. For ophthalmopathy, model prediction preceded onset by a median about 6.4 months.

Trimming took 6 bases from V and 8 from J, leaving 16 bases between them. The CDR3 has 13 amino acids. Germline CDR1 reads DFQATT; CDR2 reads SNEGSKA (reference sequence). For this clonotype: Its antigen is undetermined. Possible read error: a much larger clone is one base away.

Researchers amplified the TCR beta CDR3 regions from RNA transcripts. First-round RT-PCR with HTBI primers amplified the TCR CDR3 region. Via MiXCR, TCRdb re-called the multiplex PCR reads, giving one row per CDR3 protein. The profile covers hundreds of thousands of distinct CDR3 sequences, with 35% to 40% appearing a single time and over 8% taken by the ten largest. This clonotype originated in a man between 18 and 35 years old with Graves' hyperthyroidism. V is TRBV20-1 and J is TRBJ1-4; D remains unclear. The sample taken for sequencing was blood. CDR3 coding DNA: TGCAGTGCGGCCTGGGTGGCCGCCGAAAAACTGTTTTTT. Its protein product is CSAAWVAAEKLFF.